This T cell receptor (beta chain) was recovered during a study of identical twins. Study-wide points: Within twin pairs, the out-of-frame alpha sequences they shared showed excess low generation probability.

The CDR3 runs to 12 residues. The V end was cut by 3 bases, the J end by 4 bases, with 8 bases between. Germline-derived CDR1 and CDR2 are DFQATT and SNEGSKA (reference sequence). A remark on this clonotype: Its antigen is not identified. A read error may be the cause here, since a much bigger clone is one base away.

cDNA carried unique molecular identifiers, and a universal primer site was added by template switching. TCRdb redid the calling of the 5' RACE reads with MiXCR, one entry per CDR3 protein. Counted here are 450,000 to 650,000 distinct CDR3 sequences, approximately 10% occurring once; the ten biggest clones make up around 3.2%. The sample also formed part of further work on yellow fever vaccine responses in identical twins. That work adds: Twins' vaccine T cell response reportedly seemed partly convergent, partly personalized.

Specimen: PBMCs. The receptor was isolated from a woman aged 18-30 years in good health. The chain is built from TRBV20-1 and TRBJ2-3; D unresolved. CDR3 amino acids: CSASRPSDTQYF. In nucleotides, the CDR3 is TGCAGTGCTAGCCGACCCTCAGATACGCAGTATTTT.